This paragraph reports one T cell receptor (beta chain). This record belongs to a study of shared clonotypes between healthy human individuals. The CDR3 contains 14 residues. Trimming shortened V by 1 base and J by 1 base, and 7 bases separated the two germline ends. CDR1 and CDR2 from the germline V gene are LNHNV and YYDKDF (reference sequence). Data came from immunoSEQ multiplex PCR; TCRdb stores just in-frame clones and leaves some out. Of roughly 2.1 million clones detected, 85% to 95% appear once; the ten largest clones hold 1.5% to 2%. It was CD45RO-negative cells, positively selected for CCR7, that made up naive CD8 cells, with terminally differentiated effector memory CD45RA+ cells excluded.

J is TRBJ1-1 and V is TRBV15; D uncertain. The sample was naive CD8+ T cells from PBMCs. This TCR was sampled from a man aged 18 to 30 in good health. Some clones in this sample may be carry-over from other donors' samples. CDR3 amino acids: CATSRVRRNTEAFF. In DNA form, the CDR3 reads TGTGCCACCAGCAGAGTCAGGAGGAACACTGAAGCTTTCTTT.